Given below is one TCR beta chain in context. Its antigen remains unidentified. The data stem from a study of identical twins. Study-wide points: Conclusions were drawn cross-sectionally by statistical analysis, without following the same donors.

Using its own MiXCR run on the 5' RACE reads, TCRdb lists one record per CDR3 protein. The sample lists 500,000 to 700,000 distinct CDR3 sequences; 7.1% were seen once. The CDR3 totals 16 residues. Trimming left V 2 bases short and J 4 bases short, with 16 bases between. Germline-derived CDR1 and CDR2 are SGHDT and YYEEEE. In addition, the sample was reused for a study of yellow fever vaccine responses in identical twins.

This TCR was sampled from a woman between 18 and 30 years old in good health. The V call is TRBV5-6, the J call TRBJ2-1, with D unclear. Sample: PBMCs. The CDR3 sequence: CASSFLPAVGYNEQFF. The DNA for the CDR3 is TGTGCCAGCAGCTTTCTTCCGGCGGTGGGGTACAATGAGCAGTTCTTC. The variable domain in full, with the rest retrieved from reference TRBV5-6 and TRBJ2-1, is DAGVTQSPTHLIKTRGQQVTLRCSPKSGHDTVSWYQQALGQGPQFIFQYYEEEERQRGNFPDRFSGHQFPNYSSELNVNALLLGDSALYLCASSFLPAVGYNEQFFGPGTRLTVL.